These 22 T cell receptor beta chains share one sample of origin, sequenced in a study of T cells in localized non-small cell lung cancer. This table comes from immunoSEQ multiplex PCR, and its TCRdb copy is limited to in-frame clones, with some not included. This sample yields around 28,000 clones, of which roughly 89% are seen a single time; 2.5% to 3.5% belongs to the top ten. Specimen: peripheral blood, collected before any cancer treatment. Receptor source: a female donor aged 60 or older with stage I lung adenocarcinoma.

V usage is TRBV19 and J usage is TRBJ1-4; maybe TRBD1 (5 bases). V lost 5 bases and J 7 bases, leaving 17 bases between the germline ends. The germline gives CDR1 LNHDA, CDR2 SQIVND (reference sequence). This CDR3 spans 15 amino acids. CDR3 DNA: TGTGCCAGTAGTTACGCGGGGCTTTTGGTTGAAAAACTGTTTTTT. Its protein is CASSYAGLLVEKLFF. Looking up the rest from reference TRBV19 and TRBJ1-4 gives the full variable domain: DGGITQSPKYLFRKEGQNVTLSCEQNLNHDAMYWYRQDPGQGLRLIYYSQIVNDFQKGDIAEGYSVSREKKESFPLTVTSAQKNPTAFYLCASSYAGLLVEKLFFGSGTQLSVL.

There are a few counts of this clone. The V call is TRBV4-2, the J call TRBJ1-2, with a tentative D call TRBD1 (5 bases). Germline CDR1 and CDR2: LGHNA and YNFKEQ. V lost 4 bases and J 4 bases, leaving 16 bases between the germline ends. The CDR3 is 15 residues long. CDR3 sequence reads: CASSPVGGTIYGYTF. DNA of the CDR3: TGTGCCAGCAGCCCCGTTGGAGGGACCATCTATGGCTACACCTTC.

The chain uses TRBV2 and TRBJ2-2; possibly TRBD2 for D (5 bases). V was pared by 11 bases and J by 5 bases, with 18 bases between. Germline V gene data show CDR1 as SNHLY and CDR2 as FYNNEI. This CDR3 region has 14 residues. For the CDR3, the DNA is TGTGCCTCTCTTCTTGCTGGGGAGACCGGGGAGCTGTTTTTT. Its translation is CASLLAGETGELFF.

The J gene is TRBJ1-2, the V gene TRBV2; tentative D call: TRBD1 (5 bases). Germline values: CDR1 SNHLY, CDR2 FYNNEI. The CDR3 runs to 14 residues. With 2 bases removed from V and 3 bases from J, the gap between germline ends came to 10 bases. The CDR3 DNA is TGTGCCAGCAGTGAATTTGGGGCAGACTATGGCTACACCTTC. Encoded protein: CASSEFGADYGYTF.

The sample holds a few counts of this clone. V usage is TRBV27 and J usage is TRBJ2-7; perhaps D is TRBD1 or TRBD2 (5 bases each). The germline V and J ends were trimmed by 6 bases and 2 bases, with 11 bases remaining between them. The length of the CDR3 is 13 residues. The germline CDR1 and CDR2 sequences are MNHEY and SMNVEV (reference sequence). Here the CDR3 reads CASRTGTAYEQYF. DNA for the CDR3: TGTGCCAGCAGAACCGGGACCGCCTACGAGCAGTACTTC.

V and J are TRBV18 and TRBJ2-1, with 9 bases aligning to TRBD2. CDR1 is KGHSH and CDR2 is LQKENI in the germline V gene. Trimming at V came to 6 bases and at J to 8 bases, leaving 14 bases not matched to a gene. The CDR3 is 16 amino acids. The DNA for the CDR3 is TGTGCCAGCTCCCCTACTGCGGGAGGGATAGGGGATGAGCAGTTCTTC. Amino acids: CASSPTAGGIGDEQFF. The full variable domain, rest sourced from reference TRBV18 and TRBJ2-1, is NAGVMQNPRHLVRRRGQEARLRCSPMKGHSHVYWYRQLPEEGLKFMVYLQKENIIDESGMPKERFSAEFPKEGPSILRIQQVVRGDSAAYFCASSPTAGGIGDEQFFGPGTRLTVL.

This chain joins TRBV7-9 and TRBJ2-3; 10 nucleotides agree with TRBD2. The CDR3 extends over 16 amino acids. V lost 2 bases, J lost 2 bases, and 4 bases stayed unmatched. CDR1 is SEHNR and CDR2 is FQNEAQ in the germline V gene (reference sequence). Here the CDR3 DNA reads TGTGCCAGCAGCTTATACCTAGCGGGGGCCACAGATACGCAGTATTTT. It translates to CASSLYLAGATDTQYF. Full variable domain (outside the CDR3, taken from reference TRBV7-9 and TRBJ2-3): DTGVSQNPRHKITKRGQNVTFRCDPISEHNRLYWYRQTLGQGPEFLTYFQNEAQLEKSRLLSDRFSAERPKGSFSTLEIQRTEQGDSAMYLCASSLYLAGATDTQYFGPGTRLTVL.

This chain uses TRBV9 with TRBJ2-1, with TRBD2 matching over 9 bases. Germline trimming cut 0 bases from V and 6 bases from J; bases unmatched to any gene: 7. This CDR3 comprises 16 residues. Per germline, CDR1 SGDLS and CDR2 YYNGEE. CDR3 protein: CASSVEGGRAANEQFF. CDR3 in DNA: TGTGCCAGCAGCGTAGAGGGCGGGAGGGCCGCCAATGAGCAGTTCTTC.

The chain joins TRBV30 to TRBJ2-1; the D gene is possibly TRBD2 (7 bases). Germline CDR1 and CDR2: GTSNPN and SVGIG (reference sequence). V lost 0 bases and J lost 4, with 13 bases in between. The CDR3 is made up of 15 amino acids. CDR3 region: CAWSVGGGGYNEQFF. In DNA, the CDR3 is TGTGCCTGGAGTGTAGGGGGAGGGGGGTACAATGAGCAGTTCTTC.

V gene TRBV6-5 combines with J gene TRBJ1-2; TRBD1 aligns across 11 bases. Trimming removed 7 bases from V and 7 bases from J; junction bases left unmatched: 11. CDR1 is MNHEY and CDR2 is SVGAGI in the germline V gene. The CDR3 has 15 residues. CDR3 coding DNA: TGTGCCAGCAAACGGACAGGGGGCCTCCTTTCTGGCTACACCTTC. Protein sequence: CASKRTGGLLSGYTF.

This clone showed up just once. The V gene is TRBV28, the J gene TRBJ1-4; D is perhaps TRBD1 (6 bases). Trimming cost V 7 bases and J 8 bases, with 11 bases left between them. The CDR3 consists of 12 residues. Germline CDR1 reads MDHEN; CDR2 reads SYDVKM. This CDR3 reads CASTNQGEKLFF. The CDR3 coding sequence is TGTGCCAGCACTAACCAGGGGGAAAAACTGTTTTTT.

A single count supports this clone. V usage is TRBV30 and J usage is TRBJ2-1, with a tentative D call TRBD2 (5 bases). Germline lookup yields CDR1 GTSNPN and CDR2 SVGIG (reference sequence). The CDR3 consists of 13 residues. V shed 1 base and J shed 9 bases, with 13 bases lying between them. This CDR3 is CAWSGPQSGEQFF. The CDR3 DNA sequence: TGTGCCTGGAGTGGGCCCCAAAGCGGTGAGCAGTTCTTC.

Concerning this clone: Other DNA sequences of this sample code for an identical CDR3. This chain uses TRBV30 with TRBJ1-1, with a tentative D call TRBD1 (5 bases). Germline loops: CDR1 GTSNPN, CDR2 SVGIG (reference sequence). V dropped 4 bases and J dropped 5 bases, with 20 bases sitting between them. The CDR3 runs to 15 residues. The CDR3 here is CAWNEGGEGRTEAFF. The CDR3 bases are TGTGCCTGGAATGAGGGTGGGGAGGGGAGGACTGAAGCTTTCTTT.

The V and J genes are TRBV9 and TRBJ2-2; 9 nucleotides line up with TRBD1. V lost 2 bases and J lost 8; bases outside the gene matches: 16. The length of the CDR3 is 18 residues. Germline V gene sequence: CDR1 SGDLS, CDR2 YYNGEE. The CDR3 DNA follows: TGTGCCAGCAGCGTCTGGGACAGGGCGCCCGGGGCCGTGGGGGAGCTGTTTTTT. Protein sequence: CASSVWDRAPGAVGELFF.

The CDR3 reads CASSRSNSWGETQYF. In DNA, the CDR3 is TGTGCCAGCAGTCGATCAAACTCGTGGGGGGAGACCCAGTACTTC. The rearrangement joins TRBV11-2 to TRBJ2-5; possibly TRBD1 or TRBD2 for D (5 bases each). Germline CDR1 reads SGHAT; CDR2 reads FQNNGV. The CDR3 is made up of 15 amino acids. V was shortened by 6 bases and J by 5 bases, with 19 bases between the two germline ends.

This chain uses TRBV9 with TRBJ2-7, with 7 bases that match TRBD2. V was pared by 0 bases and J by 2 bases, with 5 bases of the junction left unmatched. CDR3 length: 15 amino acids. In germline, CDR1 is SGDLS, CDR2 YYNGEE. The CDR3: CASSVVASGAYEQYF. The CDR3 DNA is TGTGCCAGCAGCGTAGTGGCCAGCGGGGCCTACGAGCAGTACTTC.

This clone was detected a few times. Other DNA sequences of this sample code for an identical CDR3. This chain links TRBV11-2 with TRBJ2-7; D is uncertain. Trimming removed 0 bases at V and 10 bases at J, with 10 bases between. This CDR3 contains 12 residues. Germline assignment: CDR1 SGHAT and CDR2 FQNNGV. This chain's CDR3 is CASSLEDGRQYF. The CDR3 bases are TGTGCCAGCAGCTTAGAAGATGGTCGACAGTACTTC.

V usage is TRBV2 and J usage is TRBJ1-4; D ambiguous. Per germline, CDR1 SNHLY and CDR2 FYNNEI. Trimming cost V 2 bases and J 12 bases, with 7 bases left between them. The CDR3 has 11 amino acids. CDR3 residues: CASSEITELFF. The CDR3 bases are TGTGCCAGCAGTGAAATAACAGAACTGTTTTTT.

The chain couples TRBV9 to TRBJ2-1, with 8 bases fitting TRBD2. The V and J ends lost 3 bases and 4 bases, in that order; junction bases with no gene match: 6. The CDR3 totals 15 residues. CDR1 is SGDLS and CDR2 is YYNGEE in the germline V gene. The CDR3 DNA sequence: TGTGCCAGCAGCGGGATACCGGGGGGGTACAATGAGCAGTTCTTC. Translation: CASSGIPGGYNEQFF.

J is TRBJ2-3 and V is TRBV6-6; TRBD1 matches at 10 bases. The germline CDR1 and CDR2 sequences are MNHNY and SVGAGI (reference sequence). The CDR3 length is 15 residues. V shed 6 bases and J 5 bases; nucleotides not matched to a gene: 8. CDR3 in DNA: TGTGCCAGCAGAACCCGACAGGGGGCAGGAGATACGCAGTATTTT. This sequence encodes CASRTRQGAGDTQYF.

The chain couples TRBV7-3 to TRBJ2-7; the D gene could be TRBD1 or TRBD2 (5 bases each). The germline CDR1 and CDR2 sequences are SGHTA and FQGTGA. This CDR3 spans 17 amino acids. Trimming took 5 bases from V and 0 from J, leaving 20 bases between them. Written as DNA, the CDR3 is TGTGCCAGCAGCCCTCGGGGTGGGGCGGTCGGCTCCTACGAGCAGTACTTC. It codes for CASSPRGGAVGSYEQYF.

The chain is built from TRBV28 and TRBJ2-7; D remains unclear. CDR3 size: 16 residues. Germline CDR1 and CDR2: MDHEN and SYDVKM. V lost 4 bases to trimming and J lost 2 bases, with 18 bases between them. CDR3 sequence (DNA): TGTGCCAGCAGTTCGATAGGGAAAGTGGTCACCTACGAGCAGTACTTC. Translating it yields CASSSIGKVVTYEQYF.